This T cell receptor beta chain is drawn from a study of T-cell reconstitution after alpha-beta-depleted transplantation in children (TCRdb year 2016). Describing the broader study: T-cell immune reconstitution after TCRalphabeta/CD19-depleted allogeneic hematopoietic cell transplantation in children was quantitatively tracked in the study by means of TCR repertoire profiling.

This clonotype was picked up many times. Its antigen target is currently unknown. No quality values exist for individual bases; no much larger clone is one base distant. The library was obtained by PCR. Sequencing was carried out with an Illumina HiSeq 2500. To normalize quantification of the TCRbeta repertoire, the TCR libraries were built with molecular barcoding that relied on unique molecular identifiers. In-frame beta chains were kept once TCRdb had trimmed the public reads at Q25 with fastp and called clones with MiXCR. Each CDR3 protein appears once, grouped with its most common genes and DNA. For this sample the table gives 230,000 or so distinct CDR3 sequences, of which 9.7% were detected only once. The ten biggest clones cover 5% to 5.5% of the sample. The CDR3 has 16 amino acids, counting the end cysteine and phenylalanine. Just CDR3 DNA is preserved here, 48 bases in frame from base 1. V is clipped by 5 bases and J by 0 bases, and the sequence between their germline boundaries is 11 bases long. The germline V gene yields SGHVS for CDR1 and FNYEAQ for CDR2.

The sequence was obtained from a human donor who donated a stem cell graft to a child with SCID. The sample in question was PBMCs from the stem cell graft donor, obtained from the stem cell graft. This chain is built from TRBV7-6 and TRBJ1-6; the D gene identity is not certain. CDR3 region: CASSPDVSSYNSPLHF. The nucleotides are TGTGCCAGCAGCCCTGACGTGAGCTCCTATAATTCACCCCTCCACTTT.